Included here is one T cell receptor beta chain sequence, with context. The CDR3 end shows no conserved phenylalanine or tryptophan, and so a read error is likely. Multiple V-beta primers and a C-beta primer amplified TCRB from RNA. TCRdb independently ran MiXCR on the multiplex PCR reads; one entry per CDR3 protein. The sample includes more than 13,000 distinct CDR3 sequences, over 65% of them seen just once. These data are taken from a study of tumor-infiltrating lymphocytes in glioblastoma multiforme. The CDR3 totals 17 residues. Germline assignment: CDR1 MDHEN and CDR2 SYDVKM. V shed 2 bases and J shed 5 bases, with 19 bases lying between them.

The receptor was derived from a male donor with glioblastoma. The sequencing input was brain tumor tissue. V is TRBV28 and J is TRBJ2-1, with D possibly matching TRBD2 (6 bases). The CDR3 sequence: CASSLGLAAGGNNEQFL. The CDR3 bases are TGTGCCAGCAGTTTAGGCCTCGCAGCAGGAGGGAACAATGAGCAGTTCTTA.